The TCR beta chain under discussion was sequenced for a study of blood T cell repertoires in COVID-19. As for the study in general: COVID-19 samples collected from the United States, Italy and Spain covered acute and convalescent phases.

Per the germline V gene, CDR1 is MNHEY and CDR2 is SVGAGI. CDR3 length equals 13 residues. V lost 2 bases and J lost 10; bases outside the gene matches: 2. The data were produced by immunoSEQ multiplex PCR, yet TCRdb's version contains in-frame clones alone and is incomplete. Here the sample spans about 250,000 clones, around 86% being singletons. The receptor's source is a woman of 80 years or more with COVID-19, enrolled during active disease. The sequenced sample was peripheral blood. This chain links TRBV6-5 with TRBJ2-1; 10 positions match TRBD2. The CDR3 region has the DNA TGTGCCAGCAGTTACCTAGCGGGGGACGAGCAGTTCTTC. It encodes CASSYLAGDEQFF.